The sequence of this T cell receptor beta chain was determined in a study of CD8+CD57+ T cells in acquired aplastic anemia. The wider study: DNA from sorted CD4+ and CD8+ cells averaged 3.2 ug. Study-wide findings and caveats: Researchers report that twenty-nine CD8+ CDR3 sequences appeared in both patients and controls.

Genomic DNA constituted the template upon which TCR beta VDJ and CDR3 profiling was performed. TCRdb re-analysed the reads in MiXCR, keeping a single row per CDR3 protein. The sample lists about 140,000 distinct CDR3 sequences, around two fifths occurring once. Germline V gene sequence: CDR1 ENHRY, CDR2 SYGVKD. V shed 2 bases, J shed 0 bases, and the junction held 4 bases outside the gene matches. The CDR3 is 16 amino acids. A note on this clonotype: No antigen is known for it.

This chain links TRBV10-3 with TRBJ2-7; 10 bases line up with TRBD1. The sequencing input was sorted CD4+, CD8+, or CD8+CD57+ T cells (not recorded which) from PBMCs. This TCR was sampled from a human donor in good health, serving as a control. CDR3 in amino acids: CAISEAGTGVSYEQYF. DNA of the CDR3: TGTGCCATCAGTGAGGCCGGGACAGGGGTCTCCTACGAGCAGTACTTC.